The TCR beta chain described here comes from a study of blood T cell repertoires in COVID-19 (TCRdb year 2020). For the wider study: The collaborator samples originated in the United States, Italy and Spain and spanned the acute and convalescent phases of COVID-19. The prospective study material was composed of cDNA or gDNA derived from T cells, B-cell-depleted T cells, or PBMCs. Subjects who had been exposed to COVID-19, were actively infected with it, or had recovered from it provided the deeply sampled blood TCRbeta repertoires that made up the dataset. The repertoires were released in a freely available public database meant as a resource for research on the immune response to SARS-CoV-2. The samples were drawn from the first 160 participants of the ongoing ImmuneRACE study and from roughly 1,300 subjects provided by 6 global collaborators. A de-identified subject ID, COVID-19 status, age in years and sex were almost always included in the sample metadata. Where HLA class I and class II types were available, the types were taken from metadata supplied by the sample provider, not from assay-based typing. What the work shows at the level of the full study, not this receptor alone: The amount of clinical and demographic metadata varied by source and participant and was provided uncurated.

TCRbeta CDR3 regions were amplified from genomic DNA using the immunoSEQ Assay, a bias-controlled multiplex PCR. The authors' analysis ran thus. Nucleated cell counts per sample were estimated from amplification of reference gene primers within the assay. Sequence reads were collapsed and filtered to measure the absolute abundance of every unique TCRbeta CDR3 rearrangement. For each sample, productive Simpson clonality was calculated as the square root of Simpson's diversity index over productive rearrangements. Imported from immuneACCESS, the table was reduced by TCRdb to in-frame sequences with V and J called. These copies leave out some clones; in studies compared against another copy, an unresolved V gene accounts for under half, and the cause of the remainder is not known. V and J calls plus clone size are reproduced from that table; the DNA served to infer D and trimming. The sample table contains approximately 220,000 clones; only one count was recorded for roughly 80% of them. Jointly, the top ten make up less than 11% of the sample.

Whole blood was collected in K2EDTA tubes by collaborating institutions according to the institutions' own protocols. For TCRbeta analysis, collaborator samples were shipped as frozen whole blood, as isolated PBMCs, or as DNA extracted from either sample type. The CDR3 measures 14 amino acids from cysteine to phenylalanine. Just the 42-base CDR3 DNA is kept, in frame starting at base 1. Trimming takes 3 bases from V and 8 bases from J, and the germline ends sit 16 bases apart. CDR1 KGHSH and CDR2 LQKENI are derived from the germline V gene. In regard to this clone: Its antigen remains unidentified. Per-nucleotide qualities are absent, and no much larger clonotype sits a single base away.

Sequenced input: peripheral blood. The chain is made from TRBV18 and TRBJ1-2; the D gene is perhaps TRBD1, on 5 matching bases. The TCR sequence derives from a woman of 80 years or more with acute or convalescent COVID-19. The CDR3 region: CASSPSDRTKGYTF. The DNA sequence follows: TGTGCCAGCTCACCCTCAGATAGGACAAAAGGCTACACCTTC.